A selection of T cell receptor beta chains follows, all from one sample in a study of shared clonotypes between healthy human individuals. TCRdb's table, derived via immunoSEQ multiplex PCR, lists solely in-frame clones and lacks some. The repertoire has approximately 590,000 clones, just under 97% of them found once; the top ten carry approximately 0.1%. Sample: naive CD8+ T cells sorted from blood. The receptors here all came from a woman in her twenties or thirties in good health. Each CDR3 is given with its conserved first and last residue. A D gene is named only where the DNA matches it firmly. The size entry is marked missing in some rows and otherwise reads once, few, many or a size class.

j_call | v_call | d_call | clone_size | cdr3_nt | cdr3_aa
TRBJ2-7 | TRBV19 | - | - | TGTGCCAGTAGTATGGGAGAGTCCTACGAGCAGTACTTC | CASSMGESYEQYF
TRBJ2-7 | TRBV28 | TRBD2 | - | TGTGCCAGCGATAGCGGGAGTCCCTACGAGCAGTACTTC | CASDSGSPYEQYF
TRBJ2-3 | TRBV13 | TRBD1 | - | TGTGCCAGCAGCTCCGCCCCCGGGACAGGGGGCTCCGATACGCAGTATTTT | CASSSAPGTGGSDTQYF
TRBJ2-5 | TRBV10-3 | TRBD2 | - | TGTGCCATCGGGGGGGACTGGTACCAAGAGACCCAGTACTTC | CAIGGDWYQETQYF
TRBJ1-1 | TRBV4-2 | - | - | TGTGCCAGCAGCCCAAATTGGGCGGGGTACGGCTCGATGAACACTGAAGCTTTCTTT | CASSPNWAGYGSMNTEAFF
TRBJ1-1 | TRBV19 | - | once | TGTGCCAGTAGTATAGGTTATGGACCCTCTGAAGCTTTCTTT | CASSIGYGPSEAFF
TRBJ1-5 | TRBV15 | - | - | TGTGCCACCAGCAGAGAGGGGCAGGCCATCGGGCCCCAGCATTTT | CATSREGQAIGPQHF
TRBJ2-7 | TRBV6-1 | - | - | TGTGCCAGCACGGGGGTTTCGGGGAACGAGCAGTACTTC | CASTGVSGNEQYF
TRBJ2-7 | TRBV2 | TRBD2 | - | TGTGCCAGCACCCCGGGGCCTAGCGGCTCCTACGAGCAGTACTTC | CASTPGPSGSYEQYF
TRBJ1-1 | TRBV30 | - | - | TGTGCCTGGAGGGGCGGGGCGGGGAACACTGAAGCTTTCTTT | CAWRGGAGNTEAFF